The T cell receptor (beta chain) described here comes from a study of a mutant IDH1 vaccine in newly diagnosed glioma. The germline V gene has CDR1 MNHNS and CDR2 SASEGT. This CDR3 spans 16 amino acids. Trimming took 2 bases from V and 4 from J; bases not matched to a gene: 7. This clone was detected once. The antigen remains undetermined. Time point specified: week 11, during vaccination. Doses comprised 300 ug of mutant IDH1 20-mer peptide each, plus topical imiquimod. The protocol was immunoSEQ multiplex PCR, while the TCRdb copy is restricted to in-frame clones and leaves out a portion. Of 110,000 or so clones listed, roughly nine tenths are singletons.

The clonotype comes from a woman aged 45-65 years with glioma. The rearrangement uses TRBV6-1 and TRBJ2-3; 9 nucleotides line up with TRBD2. Here the sequenced sample was PBMCs, taken from a glioma patient whose treatment included an IDH1 peptide vaccine. The CDR3 sequence is CASSEIVGLAADTQYF. The CDR3 nucleotides are TGTGCCAGCAGTGAAATAGTGGGACTAGCTGCAGATACGCAGTATTTT.